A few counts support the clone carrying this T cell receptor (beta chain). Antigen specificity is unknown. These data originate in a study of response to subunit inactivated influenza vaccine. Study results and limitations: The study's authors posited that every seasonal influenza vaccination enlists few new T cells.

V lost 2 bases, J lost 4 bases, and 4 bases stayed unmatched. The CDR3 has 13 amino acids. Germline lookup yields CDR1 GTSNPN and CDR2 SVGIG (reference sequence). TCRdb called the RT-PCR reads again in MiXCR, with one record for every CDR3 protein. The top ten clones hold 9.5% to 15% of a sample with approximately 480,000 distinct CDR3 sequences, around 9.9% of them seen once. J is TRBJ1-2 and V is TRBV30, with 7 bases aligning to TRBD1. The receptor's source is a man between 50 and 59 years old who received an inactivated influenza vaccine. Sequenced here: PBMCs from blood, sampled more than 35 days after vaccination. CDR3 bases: TGTGCCTGGAGTAGGGACAGACCCTATGGCTACACCTTC. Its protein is CAWSRDRPYGYTF.